What follows are 14 T cell receptor beta chains derived from one specimen sequenced in a study of control samples from healthy donors and cancer patients (dated by TCRdb to about 2020). The method behind the library was the immunoSEQ multiplex PCR assay. Here the immuneACCESS table is served through TCRdb, limited to in-frame sequences with V and J called. Missing clones are a known gap in these copies; in checked studies unresolved V genes cover under half, and the rest lacks a known reason. Here the sample has about 190,000 clones; roughly 93% occur a single time. Jointly, the top ten make up more than 1.1% of the sample. The specimen was blood. Source of these receptors: a man aged 18-30 years in good health.

The rearrangement uses TRBV18 and TRBJ2-1; 10 bases match TRBD2. CDR3 length: 16 amino acids. Germline trimming cut 3 bases from V and 0 bases from J; bases unmatched to any gene: 2. Germline CDR1 reads KGHSH; CDR2 reads LQKENI. DNA of the CDR3: TGTGCCAGCTCACCGACTAGCGGGTCCTCCTACAATGAGCAGTTCTTC. It yields the protein CASSPTSGSSYNEQFF.

The V gene is TRBV2, the J gene TRBJ2-2, with D unresolved. V was clipped by 2 bases and J by 0 bases, with 16 bases between them. The CDR3 consists of 18 residues. The germline V gene has CDR1 SNHLY and CDR2 FYNNEI. The CDR3 bases are TGTGCCAGCAGTGAAAGGAGTTCCCGAGGTCCGAACACCGGGGAGCTGTTTTTT. Translation gives CASSERSSRGPNTGELFF.

This clone was observed a handful of times. The gene calls are TRBV15 and TRBJ2-2; D is uncertain. The V gene's germline CDR1 is LNHNV and CDR2 YYDKDF (reference sequence). V was cut by 5 bases and J by 1 base, with 11 bases left in between. The CDR3 loop spans 15 amino acids. This CDR3 is CATSSPRWNTGELFF. CDR3 DNA: TGTGCCACCAGCTCCCCCAGGTGGAACACCGGGGAGCTGTTTTTT. The whole variable domain, filled in from reference TRBV15 and TRBJ2-2, reads DAMVIQNPRYQVTQFGKPVTLSCSQTLNHNVMYWYQQKSSQAPKLLFHYYDKDFNNEADTPDNFQSRRPNTSFCFLDIRSPGLGDTAMYLCATSSPRWNTGELFFGEGSRLTVL.

V gene TRBV27 combines with J gene TRBJ1-4, with D perhaps TRBD1 (6 bases). Germline-derived CDR1 and CDR2 are MNHEY and SMNVEV (reference sequence). This CDR3 is 16 amino acids long. Trimming took 4 bases from V and 7 from J, leaving 19 bases between them. In DNA form, the CDR3 reads TGTGCCAGCAGTTCCAGAAACAGGGACCCCAGTGAAAAACTGTTTTTT. It translates to CASSSRNRDPSEKLFF. Filled out from reference TRBV27 and TRBJ1-4, the complete variable domain reads EAQVTQNPRYLITVTGKKLTVTCSQNMNHEYMSWYRQDPGLGLRQIYYSMNVEVTDKGDVPEGYKVSRKEKRNFPLILESPSPNQTSLYFCASSSRNRDPSEKLFFGSGTQLSVL.

CDR3 sequence (DNA): TGTGCCAGCAGCTTGGGGGCAATGGGCGGGGAGCTGTTTTTT. This encodes CASSLGAMGGELFF. The V and J genes are TRBV5-4 and TRBJ2-2; D uncertain. Trimming left V 0 bases short and J 7 bases short, with 10 bases between. This CDR3 region has 14 residues. The V gene's germline CDR1 is SGHNT and CDR2 YYREEE (reference sequence).

The V gene is TRBV3-1 (or the pseudogene TRBV3-2), the J gene TRBJ2-5; D is unclear. Trimming pared 4 bases from V and 8 bases from J, leaving 11 bases between. Germline values: CDR1 LGHDT, CDR2 YNNKEL (reference sequence). The CDR3 runs to 12 residues. CDR3 coding DNA: TGTGCCAGCAGCCCTGGTGGTATAACCCAGTACTTC. Translating gives CASSPGGITQYF.

The chain combines TRBV5-6 with TRBJ2-7; TRBD1 matches 7 bases. Germline loops: CDR1 SGHDT, CDR2 YYEEEE. This CDR3 contains 14 residues. The ends lost 2 bases at V and 2 bases at J; junction bases unmatched: 4. The CDR3 region is CASSFKTGPYEQYF. CDR3 sequence (DNA): TGTGCCAGCAGCTTTAAGACAGGGCCCTACGAGCAGTACTTC. The full variable domain, with the rest looked up from reference TRBV5-6 and TRBJ2-7, is DAGVTQSPTHLIKTRGQQVTLRCSPKSGHDTVSWYQQALGQGPQFIFQYYEEEERQRGNFPDRFSGHQFPNYSSELNVNALLLGDSALYLCASSFKTGPYEQYFGPGTRLTVT.

This chain uses TRBV5-5 with TRBJ1-2, with a tentative D call TRBD1 (6 bases). Trimming left V 1 base short and J 1 base short, with 11 bases between. CDR1 SGHKS and CDR2 YYEKEE come from the germline V gene (reference sequence). The CDR3 length is 15 residues. For the CDR3, the DNA is TGTGCCAGCAGCTTGTGGACAGACGTTAACTATGGCTACACCTTC. As protein: CASSLWTDVNYGYTF.

The gene calls are TRBV19 and TRBJ1-3; no definite D call. This CDR3 contains 14 residues. Germline CDR1 is LNHDA and CDR2 is SQIVND (reference sequence). Trimming removed 7 bases from V and 4 bases from J, with 14 bases in between. The CDR3 DNA reads TGTGCCAGTAAATTCGGTGGGGAAGGAAACACCATATATTTT. Translating it yields CASKFGGEGNTIYF.

Only one count was recorded for this clone. V gene TRBV13 combines with J gene TRBJ2-5, with D possibly being TRBD1 (6 bases). Per the germline V gene, CDR1 is PRHDT and CDR2 is FYEKMQ (reference sequence). There are 14 residues in the CDR3. V lost 6 bases and J lost 5, with 16 bases in between. CDR3 sequence: CASRSDGGGETQYF. CDR3 coding DNA: TGTGCCAGCAGATCAGATGGGGGCGGGGAGACCCAGTACTTC.

In this sample, this clone turned up a few times. The chain links TRBV27 to TRBJ2-1; 8 nucleotides match TRBD2. Unmatched junction bases numbered 6, after V lost 1 base and J lost 4 bases. The CDR3 covers 16 residues. Germline assignment: CDR1 MNHEY and CDR2 SMNVEV (reference sequence). The CDR3 coding sequence is TGTGCCAGCAGTTTATATTTAGAGCGGGGGTACAATGAGCAGTTCTTC. It translates to CASSLYLERGYNEQFF.

This chain connects TRBV3-1 (or the pseudogene TRBV3-2) to TRBJ2-1; D is unclear. The germline V gene encodes CDR1 LGHDT and CDR2 YNNKEL (reference sequence). Between the trimmed V and J ends, which lost 0 bases and 6 bases, there was a span of 9 bases. The CDR3 covers 14 residues. DNA of the CDR3: TGTGCCAGCAGCCAAGATCCCAACCTCAATGAGCAGTTCTTC. It translates to CASSQDPNLNEQFF.

This clone appeared a few times. The genes are TRBV5-6 and TRBJ1-5; TRBD1 matches at 7 bases. V trimming: 5 bases; J trimming: 3 bases; junction bases outside the gene matches: 5. Germline CDR1 and CDR2: SGHDT and YYEEEE. There are 14 residues in the CDR3. The CDR3 is CASSRRGPNQPQHF. The CDR3 DNA reads TGTGCCAGCAGTAGAAGGGGGCCCAATCAGCCCCAGCATTTT.

J is TRBJ2-3 and V is TRBV9; tentatively, D is TRBD1 or TRBD2 (5 bases each). The germline V gene encodes CDR1 SGDLS and CDR2 YYNGEE. This CDR3 has 15 residues. Trimming took off 0 bases at V and 4 bases at J, with 12 bases between the two ends. DNA for the CDR3: TGTGCCAGCAGCGTAGTATCGGTGGGGGCAGATACGCAGTATTTT. Amino acid sequence: CASSVVSVGADTQYF. The entire variable domain, with the rest obtained from reference TRBV9 and TRBJ2-3, is as follows: DSGVTQTPKHLITATGQRVTLRCSPRSGDLSVYWYQQSLDQGLQFLIQYYNGEERAKGNILERFSAQQFPDLHSELNLSSLELGDSALYFCASSVVSVGADTQYFGPGTRLTVL.